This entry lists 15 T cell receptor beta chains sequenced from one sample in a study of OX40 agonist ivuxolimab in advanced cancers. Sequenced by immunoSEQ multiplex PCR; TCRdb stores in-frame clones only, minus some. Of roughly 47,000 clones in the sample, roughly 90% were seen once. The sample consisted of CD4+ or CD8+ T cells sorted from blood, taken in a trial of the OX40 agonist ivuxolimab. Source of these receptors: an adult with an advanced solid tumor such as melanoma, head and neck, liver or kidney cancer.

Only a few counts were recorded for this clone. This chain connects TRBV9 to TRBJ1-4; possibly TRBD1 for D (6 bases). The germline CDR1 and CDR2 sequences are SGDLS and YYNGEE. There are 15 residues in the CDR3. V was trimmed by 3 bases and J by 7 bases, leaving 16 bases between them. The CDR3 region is CASSGGGAASEKLFF. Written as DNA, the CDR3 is TGTGCCAGCAGCGGTGGGGGGGCCGCGAGTGAAAAACTGTTTTTT.

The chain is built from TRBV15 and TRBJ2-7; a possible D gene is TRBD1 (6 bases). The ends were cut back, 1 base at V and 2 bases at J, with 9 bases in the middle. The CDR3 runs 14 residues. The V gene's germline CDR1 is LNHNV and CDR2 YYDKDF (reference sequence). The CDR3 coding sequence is TGTGCCACCAGCAGAGGACAGGCAGCCTACGAGCAGTACTTC. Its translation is CATSRGQAAYEQYF.

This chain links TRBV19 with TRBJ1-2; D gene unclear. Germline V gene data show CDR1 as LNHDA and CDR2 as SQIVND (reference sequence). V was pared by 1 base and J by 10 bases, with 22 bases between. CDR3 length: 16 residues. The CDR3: CASSIGGPSRMMDYTF. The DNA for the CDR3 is TGTGCCAGTAGTATAGGAGGGCCAAGTCGAATGATGGACTACACCTTC.

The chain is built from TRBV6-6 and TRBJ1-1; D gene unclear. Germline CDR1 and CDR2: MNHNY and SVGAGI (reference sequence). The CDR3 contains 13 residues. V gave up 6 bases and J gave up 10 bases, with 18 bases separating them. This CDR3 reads CASSPSNTGLAFF. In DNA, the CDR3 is TGTGCCAGCAGCCCTAGCAATACGGGCTTAGCTTTCTTT.

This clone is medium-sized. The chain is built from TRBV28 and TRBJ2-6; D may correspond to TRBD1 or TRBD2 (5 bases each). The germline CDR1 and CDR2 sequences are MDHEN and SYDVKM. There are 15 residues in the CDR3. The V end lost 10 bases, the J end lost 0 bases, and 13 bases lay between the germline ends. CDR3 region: CATGPTTSGANVLTF. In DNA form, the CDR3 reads TGTGCCACGGGGCCAACAACCTCTGGGGCCAACGTCCTGACTTTC.

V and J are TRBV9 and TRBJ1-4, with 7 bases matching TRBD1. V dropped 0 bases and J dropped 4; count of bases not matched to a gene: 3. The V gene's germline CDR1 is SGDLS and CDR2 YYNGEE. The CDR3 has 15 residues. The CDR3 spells CASSVDGTVNEKLFF. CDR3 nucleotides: TGTGCCAGCAGCGTAGACGGGACAGTTAATGAAAAACTGTTTTTT.

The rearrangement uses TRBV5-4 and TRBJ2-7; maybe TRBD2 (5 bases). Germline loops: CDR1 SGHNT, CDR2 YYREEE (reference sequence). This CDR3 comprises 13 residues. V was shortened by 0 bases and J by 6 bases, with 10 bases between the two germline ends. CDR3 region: CASSLGTATEQYF. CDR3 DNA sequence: TGTGCCAGCAGCTTGGGGACTGCCACCGAGCAGTACTTC. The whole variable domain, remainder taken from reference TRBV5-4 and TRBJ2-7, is ETGVTQSPTHLIKTRGQQVTLRCSSQSGHNTVSWYQQALGQGPQFIFQYYREEENGRGNFPPRFSGLQFPNYSSELNVNALELDDSALYLCASSLGTATEQYFGPGTRLTVT.

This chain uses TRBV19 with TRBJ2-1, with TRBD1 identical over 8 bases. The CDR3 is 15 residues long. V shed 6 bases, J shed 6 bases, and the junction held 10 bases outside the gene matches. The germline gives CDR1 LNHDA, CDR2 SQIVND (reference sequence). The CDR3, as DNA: TGTGCCAGTAGGAGAATCACCGGGACAGGCAATGAGCAGTTCTTC. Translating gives CASRRITGTGNEQFF.

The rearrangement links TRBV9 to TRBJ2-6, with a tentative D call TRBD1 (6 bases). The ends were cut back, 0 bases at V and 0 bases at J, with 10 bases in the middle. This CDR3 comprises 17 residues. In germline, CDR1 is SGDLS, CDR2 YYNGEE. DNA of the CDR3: TGTGCCAGCAGCGTAGCACAGGGATACTCTGGGGCCAACGTCCTGACTTTC. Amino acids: CASSVAQGYSGANVLTF.

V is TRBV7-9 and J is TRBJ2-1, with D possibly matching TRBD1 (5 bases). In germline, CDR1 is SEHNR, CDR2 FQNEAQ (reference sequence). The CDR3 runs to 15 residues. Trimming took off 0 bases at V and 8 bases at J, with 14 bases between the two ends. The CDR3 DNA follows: TGTGCCAGCAGCTTAGCGGCAGGGAATGAGGATGAGCAGTTCTTC. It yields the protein CASSLAAGNEDEQFF.

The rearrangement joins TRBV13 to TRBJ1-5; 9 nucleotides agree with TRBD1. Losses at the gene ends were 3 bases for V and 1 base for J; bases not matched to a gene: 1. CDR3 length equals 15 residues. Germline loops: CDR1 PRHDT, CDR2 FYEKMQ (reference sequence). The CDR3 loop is CASSFGTGSNQPQHF. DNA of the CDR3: TGTGCCAGCAGCTTTGGGACAGGGAGCAATCAGCCCCAGCATTTT.

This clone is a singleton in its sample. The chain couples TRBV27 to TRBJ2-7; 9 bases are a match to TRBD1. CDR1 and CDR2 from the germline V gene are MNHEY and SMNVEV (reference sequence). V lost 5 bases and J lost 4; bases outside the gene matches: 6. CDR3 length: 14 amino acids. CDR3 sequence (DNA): TGTGCCAGCAGTAAGACAGGGGGTGGGTACGAGCAGTACTTC. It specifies CASSKTGGGYEQYF.

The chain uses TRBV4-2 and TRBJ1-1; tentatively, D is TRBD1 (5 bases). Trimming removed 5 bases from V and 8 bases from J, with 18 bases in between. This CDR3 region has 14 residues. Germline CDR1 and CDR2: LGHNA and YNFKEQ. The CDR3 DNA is TGTGCCAGCAGCTTGTCGGGGCCTGAAGGGGAAGCTTTCTTT. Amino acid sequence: CASSLSGPEGEAFF.

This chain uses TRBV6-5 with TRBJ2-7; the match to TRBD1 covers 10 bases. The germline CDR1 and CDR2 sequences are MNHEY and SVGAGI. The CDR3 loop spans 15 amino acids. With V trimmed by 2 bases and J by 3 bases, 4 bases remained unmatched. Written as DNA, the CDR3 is TGTGCCAGCAGTTACGGGACAGGGGACCTCTACGAGCAGTACTTC. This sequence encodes CASSYGTGDLYEQYF.

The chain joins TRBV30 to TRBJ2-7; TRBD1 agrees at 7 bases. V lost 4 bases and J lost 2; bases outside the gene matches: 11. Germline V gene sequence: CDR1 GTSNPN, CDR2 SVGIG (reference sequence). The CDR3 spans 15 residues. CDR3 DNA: TGTGCCTGGACCCCCTCGGACAGGACCCCCTACGAGCAGTACTTC. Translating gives CAWTPSDRTPYEQYF. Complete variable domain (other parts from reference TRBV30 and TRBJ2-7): SQTIHQWPATLVQPVGSPLSLECTVEGTSNPNLYWYRQAAGRGLQLLFYSVGIGQISSEVPQNLSASRPQDRQFILSSKKLLLSDSGFYLCAWTPSDRTPYEQYFGPGTRLTVT.